A single sample is the source of the 5 T cell receptor beta chains below, sequenced in a study of T-cell memory formation after mild COVID-19. TCRdb reanalysed the 5' RACE reads using MiXCR and keeps one entry per CDR3 protein. The table includes hundreds of thousands of distinct CDR3 sequences, roughly 14% detected once. Material for sequencing was PBMCs or a T cell subset sorted from them (not recorded which). The receptors originated from a man in his late teens or twenties who had mild COVID-19 (a few samples of this study predate the infection). Cell type and time point are not known.

This chain connects TRBV7-2 to TRBJ1-4; maybe TRBD1 (5 bases). The CDR3 runs 15 residues. Germline assignment: CDR1 SGHTA and CDR2 FQGNSA. V was cut by 1 base and J by 7 bases, with 13 bases left in between. For the CDR3, the DNA is TGTGCCAGCAGCTTAGGGGGGAACGTGGGTGAAAAACTGTTTTTT. Encoded protein: CASSLGGNVGEKLFF.

This clonotype came up a few times. J is TRBJ1-2 and V is TRBV12-2; the table's D call TRBD1 went unverified against the DNA. TRBV12-2 is a pseudogene locus. There are 17 residues in the CDR3. The CDR3 sequence: CASRSPAFRDRGYGYTF. In nucleotides, the CDR3 is TGTGCAAGTCGCTCTCCGGCTTTCCGGGACAGAGGCTATGGCTACACCTTC.

The rearrangement uses TRBV30 and TRBJ1-2; maybe TRBD1 (6 bases). The V end was cut by 1 base, the J end by 4 bases, with 16 bases between. Germline V gene data show CDR1 as GTSNPN and CDR2 as SVGIG (reference sequence). The length of the CDR3 is 15 residues. The CDR3 sequence is CAWSARSGHRYGYTF. The CDR3 coding sequence is TGTGCCTGGAGTGCCCGGTCGGGACACCGCTATGGCTACACCTTC.

The chain combines TRBV12-3 or TRBV12-4 with TRBJ1-1; D gene ambiguous. Trimming shortened V by 6 bases and J by 5 bases, and 25 bases separated the two germline ends. CDR3 length: 17 amino acids. The DNA of the CDR3 is TGTGCCAGCAGCCTCGCGGGCTGGGGAGTTGTGGAAACTGAAGCTTTCTTT. This gives the protein CASSLAGWGVVETEAFF.

This clonotype occurred many times. V and J are TRBV7-2 and TRBJ2-3; D remains unclear. The CDR3 totals 16 residues. The germline CDR1 and CDR2 sequences are SGHTA and FQGNSA. V lost 5 bases and J 7 bases, leaving 22 bases between the germline ends. CDR3 region: CASSPDWVDAAHTQYF. The CDR3 DNA reads as TGTGCCAGCAGCCCAGATTGGGTTGACGCGGCTCATACGCAGTATTTT.